The 27 T cell receptor beta chains listed next were all sequenced from one sample in a study of blood T cell repertoires in COVID-19. Generated by immunoSEQ multiplex PCR, the TCRdb table keeps only in-frame clones and is missing some. Of around 40,000 clones listed, about 83% are singletons. Sequencing was performed on peripheral blood. These receptors were taken from a man aged 40-50 years with COVID-19, enrolled during active disease.

This clone occurred a few times. V gene TRBV5-1 combines with J gene TRBJ1-1, with 7 bases lining up with TRBD1. Germline CDR1 is SGHRS and CDR2 is YFSETQ. J gave up 7 bases and V 4 bases, and 4 bases lay outside the gene matches. The CDR3 contains 12 residues. The CDR3 coding sequence is TGCGCCAGCAGCGACGGACAGGATGAAGCTTTCTTT. It yields the protein CASSDGQDEAFF. The variable domain in full, with the rest retrieved from reference TRBV5-1 and TRBJ1-1, is KAGVTQTPRYLIKTRGQQVTLSCSPISGHRSVSWYQQTPGQGLQFLFEYFSETQRNKGNFPGRFSGRQFSNSRSEMNVSTLELGDSALYLCASSDGQDEAFFGQGTRLTVV.

This clone was observed a single time. The V and J genes are TRBV27 and TRBJ2-2, with TRBD1 identical over 7 bases. The CDR3 loop spans 15 amino acids. Germline V gene sequence: CDR1 MNHEY, CDR2 SMNVEV (reference sequence). J gave up 3 bases and V 7 bases, and 8 bases lay outside the gene matches. The chain's CDR3 is CASTEGGRYTGELFF. In nucleotides, the CDR3 is TGTGCCAGCACTGAAGGGGGCAGATACACCGGGGAGCTGTTTTTT.

V is TRBV3-1 (or the pseudogene TRBV3-2) and J is TRBJ2-5; 7 bases fit TRBD1. The V segment lost 1 base and the J segment 2 bases; nucleotides outside the gene matches: 13. The germline V gene has CDR1 LGHDT and CDR2 YNNKEL (reference sequence). The length of the CDR3 is 18 residues. The DNA for the CDR3 is TGTGCCAGCAGCCAAGGAAGACTCGGGACAGCTCTACAAGAGACCCAGTACTTC. As protein: CASSQGRLGTALQETQYF.

The rearrangement joins TRBV7-9 to TRBJ1-2; D call uncertain. The V end lost 1 base, the J end lost 1 base, and 7 bases lay between the germline ends. Germline V lookup: CDR1 SEHNR, CDR2 FQNEAQ (reference sequence). This CDR3 spans 14 amino acids. The CDR3 bases are TGTGCCAGCAGCTTAGTTGCCGGTAACTATGGCTACACCTTC. Encoded protein: CASSLVAGNYGYTF.

This rearrangement joins TRBV6-5 to TRBJ2-5; 8 nucleotides agree with TRBD1. The CDR3 contains 14 residues. After removal of 2 bases from V and 2 bases from J, the junction contained 1 base not matched to a gene. Germline V gene lookup returns CDR1 MNHEY and CDR2 SVGAGI. CDR3 bases: TGTGCCAGCAGTTACGGACAGGGTCAAGAGACCCAGTACTTC. As protein: CASSYGQGQETQYF.

The V call is TRBV3-1 (or the pseudogene TRBV3-2), the J call TRBJ2-3, with D hard to call. The length of the CDR3 is 16 residues. Germline V gene data show CDR1 as LGHDT and CDR2 as YNNKEL (reference sequence). V was shortened by 1 base and J by 3 bases, with 14 bases between the two germline ends. The DNA of the CDR3 is TGTGCCAGCAGCCAAGCCCCCAACTCACTAACAGATACGCAGTATTTT. Translating it yields CASSQAPNSLTDTQYF.

The chain has TRBV4-1 and TRBJ2-7; D ambiguous. V was pared by 0 bases and J by 3 bases, with 6 bases between. This CDR3 is built from 13 residues. Germline assignment: CDR1 MGHRA and CDR2 YSYEKL. This CDR3 reads CASSQELGYEQYF. As DNA, the CDR3 is TGCGCCAGCAGCCAAGAACTCGGCTACGAGCAGTACTTC.

The V call is TRBV24-1, the J call TRBJ1-5; D might be TRBD1 (6 bases). Germline assignment: CDR1 KGHDR and CDR2 SFDVKD. The CDR3 length is 14 residues. V was pared by 3 bases and J by 11 bases, with 16 bases between. The CDR3 DNA reads as TGTGCCACCAGTGATGTACAGGGAGCAGGAGCCCAGCATTTT. Translating gives CATSDVQGAGAQHF.

The chain links TRBV4-1 to TRBJ1-5; D unclear. The V end lost 1 base, the J end lost 2 bases, and 6 bases lay between the germline ends. This CDR3 comprises 14 residues. Germline CDR1 reads MGHRA; CDR2 reads YSYEKL. The CDR3 reads CASSQGLGNQPQHF. The DNA of the CDR3 is TGCGCCAGCAGCCAAGGGTTAGGCAATCAGCCCCAGCATTTT.

J is TRBJ1-1 and V is TRBV18; D remains unclear. CDR1 and CDR2 from the germline V gene are KGHSH and LQKENI. The CDR3 spans 15 residues. Trimming removed 3 bases at V and 4 bases at J, with 15 bases between. CDR3 loop: CASSPMTLKVTEAFF. The CDR3 DNA sequence: TGTGCCAGCTCACCGATGACTCTCAAGGTCACTGAAGCTTTCTTT. The complete variable domain, with remaining parts taken from reference TRBV18 and TRBJ1-1, reads NAGVMQNPRHLVRRRGQEARLRCSPMKGHSHVYWYRQLPEEGLKFMVYLQKENIIDESGMPKERFSAEFPKEGPSILRIQQVVRGDSAAYFCASSPMTLKVTEAFFGQGTRLTVV.

This clone was seen only a few times. V gene TRBV18 combines with J gene TRBJ1-5, with a possible D match to TRBD1 (5 bases). The CDR3 has 14 amino acids. Per germline, CDR1 KGHSH and CDR2 LQKENI. Trimming pared 3 bases from V and 7 bases from J, leaving 13 bases between. In DNA, the CDR3 is TGTGCCAGCTCACCCTTTTCGGGGGTACAGCCCCAGCATTTT. This encodes CASSPFSGVQPQHF.

This chain connects TRBV3-1 (or the pseudogene TRBV3-2) to TRBJ2-1, with no clear D. Germline V gene lookup returns CDR1 LGHDT and CDR2 YNNKEL (reference sequence). V was shortened by 5 bases and J by 6 bases, with 5 bases between the two germline ends. The CDR3 extends over 11 amino acids. CDR3 coding DNA: TGTGCCAGCAGCACATCCAATGAGCAGTTCTTC. Residues: CASSTSNEQFF.

The chain joins TRBV6-1 to TRBJ2-3, with D tentatively TRBD2 (5 bases). The CDR3 is 15 amino acids. Germline CDR1 reads MNHNS; CDR2 reads SASEGT. V lost 1 base and J 2 bases, leaving 10 bases between the germline ends. CDR3 sequence (DNA): TGTGCCAGCAGTGAAGGAGTGAGGGCCACAGATACGCAGTATTTT. It specifies CASSEGVRATDTQYF.

The chain links TRBV6-5 to TRBJ1-1, with D possibly being TRBD1 (5 bases). Per germline, CDR1 MNHEY and CDR2 SVGAGI. This CDR3 is built from 14 residues. The germline V and J ends were trimmed by 5 bases and 1 base, with 11 bases remaining between them. Here the CDR3 reads CASSPHQGNTEAFF. Written as DNA, the CDR3 is TGTGCCAGCAGTCCTCACCAGGGGAACACTGAAGCTTTCTTT.

This rearrangement joins TRBV9 to TRBJ1-2; D may be TRBD1 (5 bases). Germline values: CDR1 SGDLS, CDR2 YYNGEE. CDR3 length: 16 amino acids. The V gene lost 3 bases and the J gene lost 7 bases, with 22 bases spanning the gap. Here the CDR3 reads CASSADFGTREGGYTF. In DNA form, the CDR3 reads TGTGCCAGCAGCGCAGACTTCGGGACGCGGGAAGGTGGCTACACCTTC.

The V and J genes are TRBV19 and TRBJ1-5; the match to TRBD1 covers 8 bases. CDR1 LNHDA and CDR2 SQIVND come from the germline V gene (reference sequence). The CDR3 totals 15 residues. V shed 4 bases, J shed 7 bases, and the junction held 9 bases outside the gene matches. The CDR3 bases are TGTGCCAGTAGTAACGGACAGGGCGGAGGCCAGCCCCAGCATTTT. As protein: CASSNGQGGGQPQHF.

The chain links TRBV5-5 to TRBJ2-6; 7 bases match TRBD1. This CDR3 contains 14 residues. Germline V CDR1 and CDR2: SGHKS, YYEKEE (reference sequence). V was clipped by 4 bases and J by 2 bases; unmatched bases: 0. The CDR3 loop is CASSDRAGANVLTF. CDR3 nucleotides: TGTGCCAGCAGCGACAGGGCTGGGGCCAACGTCCTGACTTTC.

The chain has TRBV19 and TRBJ1-2, with D unclear. The CDR3 is 12 residues long. Germline CDR1 reads LNHDA; CDR2 reads SQIVND (reference sequence). Trimming shortened V by 1 base and J by 6 bases, and 6 bases separated the two germline ends. CDR3 nucleotides: TGTGCCAGTAGTATAGTAGGAGATGGCTACACCTTC. Residues: CASSIVGDGYTF.

This clone was counted once. The V call is TRBV27, the J call TRBJ2-3; D may be TRBD1 (5 bases). This CDR3 spans 15 amino acids. Looked up from germline, CDR1 is MNHEY and CDR2 is SMNVEV (reference sequence). V was trimmed by 4 bases and J by 3 bases, leaving 14 bases between them. In nucleotides, the CDR3 is TGTGCCAGCAGTTCCAGGGTTTTTAGAACAGATACGCAGTATTTT. Protein sequence: CASSSRVFRTDTQYF.

The chain combines TRBV30 with TRBJ1-2; 7 bases match TRBD1. Germline V CDR1 and CDR2: GTSNPN, SVGIG (reference sequence). This CDR3 region has 14 residues. V shed 0 bases and J 7 bases; nucleotides not matched to a gene: 8. DNA for the CDR3: TGTGCCTGGAGTGTTAATACAGGGGCCGGTGGCTACACCTTC. Translation: CAWSVNTGAGGYTF.

The chain joins TRBV10-2 to TRBJ1-2; 8 bases are a match to TRBD1. CDR3 length: 13 residues. Germline values: CDR1 WSHSY, CDR2 SAAADI. V lost 4 bases and J lost 2; bases outside the gene matches: 0. CDR3 sequence (DNA): TGCGCCAGCAGTGGGACAGGGAACTATGGCTACACCTTC. Protein product: CASSGTGNYGYTF.

The chain has TRBV2 and TRBJ2-2, with D possibly being TRBD1 (6 bases). CDR3 size: 19 residues. Deletions cut 8 bases from V and 5 bases from J, with 30 bases between. The V gene's germline CDR1 is SNHLY and CDR2 FYNNEI. This CDR3 is CASLAGTFVEGQDTGELFF. The CDR3 DNA sequence: TGTGCCAGCCTTGCCGGGACATTTGTTGAGGGTCAGGATACCGGGGAGCTGTTTTTT.

V is TRBV13 and J is TRBJ2-3, with D possibly TRBD2 on 6 matching bases. The CDR3 totals 15 residues. V lost 3 bases, J lost 4 bases, and 14 bases lay in between. Germline V gene data show CDR1 as PRHDT and CDR2 as FYEKMQ (reference sequence). The CDR3 region is CASSFRPGEADTQYF. The DNA of the CDR3 is TGTGCCAGCAGCTTCCGACCGGGGGAGGCAGATACGCAGTATTTT.

The chain joins TRBV18 to TRBJ1-1, with D tentatively TRBD1 (5 bases). The germline gives CDR1 KGHSH, CDR2 LQKENI. This CDR3 spans 16 amino acids. With 1 base removed from V and 6 bases from J, the gap between germline ends came to 18 bases. CDR3 residues: CASSPRQGLSEAEAFF. The DNA for the CDR3 is TGTGCCAGCTCACCACGCCAGGGACTATCTGAGGCTGAAGCTTTCTTT.

V and J are TRBV2 and TRBJ2-5; 7 nucleotides agree with TRBD1. J gave up 2 bases and V 7 bases, and 10 bases lay outside the gene matches. The CDR3 loop spans 15 amino acids. Germline V gene data show CDR1 as SNHLY and CDR2 as FYNNEI. The CDR3 reads CASTLHQTGQETQYF. CDR3 coding DNA: TGTGCCAGCACCCTGCACCAGACAGGGCAAGAGACCCAGTACTTC.

A few counts support this clone. The V and J genes are TRBV6-5 and TRBJ1-5; the match to TRBD1 covers 11 bases. J was trimmed by 5 bases and V by 5 bases; bases with no gene match: 5. The CDR3 runs to 15 residues. Germline V CDR1 and CDR2: MNHEY, SVGAGI. The CDR3 coding sequence is TGTGCCAGCAGTCGCGGACAGGGGGCCCATCAGCCCCAGCATTTT. Its translation: CASSRGQGAHQPQHF.

The V call is TRBV19, the J call TRBJ1-1; 10 bases agree with TRBD1. CDR3 length equals 16 residues. Germline-derived CDR1 and CDR2 are LNHDA and SQIVND (reference sequence). J lost 4 bases, V lost 6 bases, and 11 bases had no gene match. CDR3 loop: CASRERTGGGSTEAFF. The CDR3 nucleotides read TGTGCCAGTAGAGAACGGACAGGGGGTGGAAGCACTGAAGCTTTCTTT.